These 27 T cell receptor beta chains were all obtained from the same sample, sequenced in a study of T-cell reconstitution after alpha-beta-depleted transplantation in children. Preparation of the TCRbeta library used unique molecular identifiers. One entry per CDR3 protein results from TCRdb running MiXCR on the PCR reads. The repertoire holds some 590,000 distinct CDR3 sequences, about 10% seen once, with less than 5% in the top ten. Specimen: PBMCs from the stem cell graft donor, collected from the stem cell graft. The receptors come from a human donor who donated a stem cell graft to a child with acute myeloid leukemia.

Many counts were recorded for this clonotype. The rearrangement links TRBV7-2 to TRBJ2-3; the D is unclear. The germline V and J ends were trimmed by 1 base and 2 bases, with 13 bases remaining between them. Germline assignment: CDR1 SGHTA and CDR2 FQGNSA. CDR3 size: 16 residues. The CDR3 DNA is TGTGCCAGCAGCTTAGGCGTCTCCCCCCCCACAGATACGCAGTATTTT. Translated, it gives CASSLGVSPPTDTQYF.

This clonotype turned up a few times. The rearrangement uses TRBV29-1 and TRBJ2-7, with 7 bases lining up with TRBD2. This CDR3 contains 14 residues. Germline loops: CDR1 SQVTM, CDR2 ANQGSEA. Trimming removed 3 bases from V and 2 bases from J; junction bases left unmatched: 7. The CDR3 region is CSVEGGLGAYEQYF. The CDR3 DNA sequence: TGCAGCGTTGAGGGAGGACTAGGAGCCTACGAGCAGTACTTC.

The CDR3 DNA sequence: TGTGCCAGCAGCTCCTCTAGCGGTCCAGGGGCCCAGTACTTC. Its protein product is CASSSSSGPGAQYF. This chain links TRBV11-2 with TRBJ2-5; D may be TRBD2 (7 bases). The germline gives CDR1 SGHAT, CDR2 FQNNGV. The CDR3 sequence is 14 residues long. V was shortened by 4 bases and J by 9 bases, with 18 bases between the two germline ends.

Regarding this clonotype: One end of the junction varies from germline; a read error may be responsible. The gene calls are TRBV2 and TRBJ2-7; perhaps TRBD1 as D (6 bases). This CDR3 comprises 15 residues. Germline lookup yields CDR1 SNHLY and CDR2 FYNNEI. The CDR3 loop reads CASSDGGQWAYVQYF. CDR3 coding DNA: TGTGCCAGCAGTGATGGAGGACAGTGGGCCTACGTGCAGTACTTC. The full variable domain, in which reference TRBV2 and TRBJ2-7 provide the parts outside the CDR3, is EPEVTQTPSHQVTQMGQEVILRCVPISNHLYFYWYRQILGQKVEFLVSFYNNEISEKSEIFDDQFSVERPDGSNFTLKIRSTKLEDSAMYFCASSDGGQWAYVQYFGPGTRLTVT.

V is TRBV7-3 and J is TRBJ2-5; weak D call: TRBD1 (6 bases). The CDR3 sequence is 12 residues long. Germline lookup yields CDR1 SGHTA and CDR2 FQGTGA. V dropped 5 bases and J dropped 7 bases, with 11 bases sitting between them. CDR3 in amino acids: CASSATGATQYF. The CDR3 DNA reads as TGTGCCAGCAGCGCGACAGGAGCGACCCAGTACTTC.

A remark on this clonotype: This may stem from a read error, because a much larger clone lies one nucleotide away. The CDR3 loop is CASSLFRLAEGNTYEQYF. In nucleotides, the CDR3 is TGTGCCAGCAGCTTATTCAGGCTAGCGGAAGGGAACACCTACGAGCAGTACTTC. The chain combines TRBV11-1 with TRBJ2-7, with 7 bases that match TRBD2. The ends lost 2 bases at V and 2 bases at J; junction bases unmatched: 15. The CDR3 contains 18 residues. Germline V gene lookup returns CDR1 SGHAT and CDR2 FQDESV (reference sequence).

Only one count was recorded for this clonotype. This chain uses TRBV6-4 with TRBJ2-3; TRBD2 is a possible D gene (5 bases). Germline CDR1 is MRHNA and CDR2 is SNTAGT. The CDR3 is 16 amino acids. Trimming took 5 bases from V and 2 from J, leaving 17 bases between them. CDR3 in amino acids: CASSCVPSRYTDTQYF. Written as DNA, the CDR3 is TGTGCCAGCAGTTGTGTGCCTAGCCGATACACAGATACGCAGTATTTT.

This clonotype was recorded at least ten times. The chain has TRBV30 and TRBJ2-1, with no clear D. Germline CDR1 is GTSNPN and CDR2 is SVGIG (reference sequence). V lost 0 bases to trimming and J lost 2 bases, with 14 bases between them. CDR3 length equals 16 residues. The CDR3 region has the DNA TGTGCCTGGAGTGTACCCGTGGGCCCCCCCTACAATGAGCAGTTCTTC. This encodes CAWSVPVGPPYNEQFF.

The rearrangement links TRBV3-1 to TRBJ2-4; perhaps D is TRBD1 or TRBD2 (5 bases each). Germline CDR1 reads LGHDT; CDR2 reads YNNKEL (reference sequence). The V gene lost 2 bases and the J gene lost 9 bases, with 17 bases spanning the gap. The CDR3 spans 15 residues. The CDR3 region is CASSQNPGSVGIQYF. CDR3 in DNA: TGTGCCAGCAGCCAAAACCCAGGGAGTGTCGGCATTCAGTACTTC.

The chain links TRBV28 to TRBJ2-5; a possible D gene is TRBD1 (6 bases). CDR1 MDHEN and CDR2 SYDVKM come from the germline V gene. Trimming left V 6 bases short and J 4 bases short, with 21 bases between. This CDR3 has 16 amino acids. CDR3 in DNA: TGTGCCAGCAGCCAATCCGGCAGGGGCTGGAGAGAGACCCAGTACTTC. As protein: CASSQSGRGWRETQYF.

This clonotype appeared many times. In DNA form, the CDR3 reads TGCAGTGCTAGCCCTCTGCGGGAGGCCGGGGAGCTGTTTTTT. Encoded protein: CSASPLREAGELFF. The chain uses TRBV20-1 and TRBJ2-2; 8 bases line up with TRBD2. This CDR3 comprises 14 residues. Germline-derived CDR1 and CDR2 are DFQATT and SNEGSKA (reference sequence). The V and J ends lost 3 bases and 6 bases, in that order; junction bases with no gene match: 6.

In this sample, this clonotype turned up many times. DNA for the CDR3: TGCAGTGCTACGCAGGGAGGGGGAGAGACCCAGTACTTC. This translates into CSATQGGGETQYF. This chain links TRBV20-1 with TRBJ2-5, with a possible D match to TRBD2 (7 bases). Germline V gene sequence: CDR1 DFQATT, CDR2 SNEGSKA (reference sequence). V was cut by 4 bases and J by 4 bases, with 13 bases left in between. The CDR3 covers 13 residues.

This clonotype was found a few times. This sequence joins TRBV20-1 and TRBJ1-4; 10 bases match TRBD1. After removal of 4 bases from V and 8 bases from J, the junction contained 16 bases not matched to a gene. The CDR3 is made up of 17 amino acids. Germline assignment: CDR1 DFQATT and CDR2 SNEGSKA (reference sequence). The CDR3, as DNA: TGCAGTGCTACTCCCGGGACAGGGGAGTTAGCTAGGGAAAAACTGTTTTTT. It yields the protein CSATPGTGELAREKLFF.

The chain recombines TRBV29-1 with TRBJ2-1; D could derive from TRBD1 or TRBD2 (6 bases each). V dropped 6 bases and J dropped 5 bases, with 14 bases sitting between them. The germline V gene has CDR1 SQVTM and CDR2 ANQGSEA. The CDR3 extends over 13 amino acids. CDR3 nucleotides: TGCAGCGTCGAGTGGGGGGCGAACAATGAGCAGTTCTTC. Protein: CSVEWGANNEQFF.

This clonotype appeared a few times. The chain joins TRBV27 to TRBJ1-6; TRBD1 agrees at 10 bases. The CDR3 spans 17 residues. CDR1 is MNHEY and CDR2 is SMNVEV in the germline V gene (reference sequence). Trimming removed 1 base from V and 7 bases from J; junction bases left unmatched: 7. The CDR3 coding sequence is TGTGCCAGCAGTTTATTGGGGACAGGGGTGTCGAATTCACCCCTCCACTTT. As protein: CASSLLGTGVSNSPLHF.

This clonotype has just a few counts. CDR3 sequence: CSVDFSGRRAFF. The CDR3, as DNA: TGCAGCGTTGATTTTTCGGGTAGAAGGGCTTTCTTT. The chain links TRBV29-1 to TRBJ1-1; no clear D gene. CDR1 is SQVTM, CDR2 ANQGSEA, per germline. This CDR3 region has 12 residues. The V end was cut by 3 bases, the J end by 11 bases, with 16 bases between.

This clonotype occurred many times. The chain joins TRBV12-3 or TRBV12-4 to TRBJ1-1; D uncertain. V was shortened by 7 bases and J by 1 base, with 13 bases between the two germline ends. The CDR3 has 14 residues. The DNA for the CDR3 is TGTGCCAGCACCCTTCTCTCGTCGAACACTGAAGCTTTCTTT. Protein: CASTLLSSNTEAFF.

In this sample, this clonotype turned up a few times. The rearrangement links TRBV12-3 or TRBV12-4 to TRBJ2-7, with D tentatively TRBD2 (5 bases). The CDR3 is 14 residues long. V lost 5 bases and J lost 2, with 13 bases in between. The CDR3 region has the DNA TGTGCCAGCAGTGACTACTTTCCCCCCTACGAGCAGTACTTC. Amino acids: CASSDYFPPYEQYF.

This clonotype was counted between two and nine times. This rearrangement joins TRBV11-2 to TRBJ2-1; D is possibly TRBD1 or TRBD2 (5 bases each). The germline CDR1 and CDR2 sequences are SGHAT and FQNNGV. This CDR3 has 18 residues. The V gene lost 1 base and the J gene lost 7 bases, with 23 bases spanning the gap. This chain's CDR3 is CASSLGGRRDKTGNEQFF. Written as DNA, the CDR3 is TGTGCCAGCAGCTTAGGGGGACGCAGGGATAAAACGGGTAATGAGCAGTTCTTC.

This clonotype was observed many times. The V call is TRBV6-2 or TRBV6-3, the J call TRBJ1-5; D gene ambiguous. Trimming took off 3 bases at V and 1 base at J, with 7 bases between the two ends. The germline CDR1 and CDR2 sequences are MNHEY and SVGEGT. CDR3 length: 14 residues. In DNA form, the CDR3 reads TGTGCCAGCAGTTATGGACGGAGCAATCAGCCCCAGCATTTT. It translates to CASSYGRSNQPQHF.

This clonotype was seen repeatedly, ten times or more. The rearrangement uses TRBV11-1 and TRBJ1-6, with unresolved D. Germline loops: CDR1 SGHAT, CDR2 FQDESV (reference sequence). This CDR3 has 12 amino acids. V was trimmed by 8 bases and J by 6 bases, leaving 8 bases between them. The DNA of the CDR3 is TGTGCCAGCCAGTGGGGTAATTCACCCCTCCACTTT. This sequence encodes CASQWGNSPLHF.

This clonotype was seen only a few times. V usage is TRBV25-1 and J usage is TRBJ2-4; 10 bases map to TRBD2. The CDR3 runs 18 residues. V shed 3 bases and J 6 bases; nucleotides not matched to a gene: 14. Germline V gene lookup returns CDR1 MGHDK and CDR2 SYGVNS. The CDR3 sequence: CASSEASGSRLVGNIQYF. DNA of the CDR3: TGTGCCAGCAGTGAGGCTAGCGGGAGTCGTCTCGTCGGAAACATTCAGTACTTC.

This clonotype was detected a few times. The chain recombines TRBV20-1 with TRBJ2-1; TRBD2 agrees at 9 bases. Germline CDR1 is DFQATT and CDR2 is SNEGSKA (reference sequence). The CDR3 spans 16 residues. Trimming removed 5 bases from V and 3 bases from J; junction bases left unmatched: 11. The CDR3 DNA sequence: TGCAGTGCTCTCTTTCGTAGCGGGGGAAACTACAATGAGCAGTTCTTC. This translates into CSALFRSGGNYNEQFF.

This clonotype was observed many times. V and J are TRBV3-1 and TRBJ1-1; no clear D gene. The CDR3 is made up of 11 amino acids. Germline V CDR1 and CDR2: LGHDT, YNNKEL (reference sequence). The V end lost 7 bases, the J end lost 2 bases, and 5 bases lay between the germline ends. The CDR3 is CASTHNTEAFF. The CDR3 DNA is TGTGCCAGCACCCACAACACTGAAGCTTTCTTT.

This clonotype has just a few counts. V and J are TRBV28 and TRBJ2-3; 9 bases line up with TRBD1. The CDR3 is made up of 13 amino acids. V was clipped by 3 bases and J by 14 bases; unmatched bases: 9. CDR1 MDHEN and CDR2 SYDVKM come from the germline V gene. The CDR3 sequence is CASSFPGTGNRYF. CDR3 bases: TGTGCCAGCAGTTTCCCCGGGACAGGGAATCGGTATTTT.

The rearrangement links TRBV29-1 to TRBJ2-1, with TRBD2 matching over 12 bases. V lost 7 bases and J lost 6; bases outside the gene matches: 7. The CDR3 totals 14 residues. Germline CDR1 and CDR2: SQVTM and ANQGSEA. The CDR3 is CSGASSGRANEQFF. The CDR3 coding sequence is TGCAGCGGGGCCTCTAGCGGGAGGGCCAATGAGCAGTTCTTC.

This clonotype showed up many times. This chain uses TRBV29-1 with TRBJ2-3; 14 bases align to TRBD2. J lost 3 bases, V lost 8 bases, and 10 bases had no gene match. Germline values: CDR1 SQVTM, CDR2 ANQGSEA. CDR3 size: 16 residues. In DNA form, the CDR3 reads TGCAGCTCCGTTGGACTAGCGGGAGGAGGTACAGATACGCAGTATTTT. Its protein product is CSSVGLAGGGTDTQYF.